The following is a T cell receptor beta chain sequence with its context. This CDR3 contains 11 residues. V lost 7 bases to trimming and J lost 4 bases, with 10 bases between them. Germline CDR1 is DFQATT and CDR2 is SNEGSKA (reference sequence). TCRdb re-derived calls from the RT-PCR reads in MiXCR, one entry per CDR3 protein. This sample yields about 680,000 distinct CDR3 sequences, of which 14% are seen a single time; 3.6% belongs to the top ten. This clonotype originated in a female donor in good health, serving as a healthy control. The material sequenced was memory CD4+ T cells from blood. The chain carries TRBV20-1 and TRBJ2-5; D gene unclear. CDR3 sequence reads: CSVRSRETQYF. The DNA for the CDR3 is TGCAGTGTCCGTTCCAGAGAGACCCAGTACTTC.